This T cell receptor beta chain appears in the sequencing data of a study of T cell responses to AZD1222 COVID-19 vaccine. Points on this clone: Its antigen is as yet unknown.

Generated by immunoSEQ multiplex PCR, the TCRdb table keeps only in-frame clones and is missing some. The sample carries about 76,000 clones, 90% recorded once. CDR1 and CDR2 from the germline V gene are SGHTA and FQGTGA. Trimming took off 1 base at V and 8 bases at J, with 17 bases between the two ends. There are 15 residues in the CDR3. Broader study findings: Among those given AZD1222, only 6 or 7 were seropositive at baseline.

The chain combines TRBV7-3 with TRBJ1-2; D call uncertain. The sequence came from an adult in good health. Specimen: peripheral blood, collected on day 0 of AZD1222 vaccination. The CDR3, as DNA: TGTGCCAGCAGCTTAAGCGGTTCTGGGGAAACCGGCTACACCTTC. It specifies CASSLSGSGETGYTF.